This record covers a single TCR beta chain. This record belongs to a study of radiotherapy plus CTLA-4 blockade in lung cancer. This CDR3 is built from 14 residues. Trimming cost V 7 bases and J 1 base; bases outside gene matches: 6. Per germline, CDR1 MNHEY and CDR2 SVGAGI. Assay used: immunoSEQ multiplex PCR; TCRdb lists only in-frame clones, some missing. The sample has 80,000 or so clones; about four fifths are singletons. The material sequenced was peripheral blood, taken from a patient treated with radiotherapy plus ipilimumab. The TCR sequence derives from a human donor with non-small cell lung cancer whose response to radiotherapy plus ipilimumab could not be evaluated. Some clones in this sample may be carry-over from other donors' samples. V gene TRBV6-5 combines with J gene TRBJ1-1, with 7 bases lining up with TRBD1. CDR3 protein: CASTRGTENTEAFF. CDR3 DNA: TGTGCCAGCACCCGAGGGACAGAGAACACTGAAGCTTTCTTT.